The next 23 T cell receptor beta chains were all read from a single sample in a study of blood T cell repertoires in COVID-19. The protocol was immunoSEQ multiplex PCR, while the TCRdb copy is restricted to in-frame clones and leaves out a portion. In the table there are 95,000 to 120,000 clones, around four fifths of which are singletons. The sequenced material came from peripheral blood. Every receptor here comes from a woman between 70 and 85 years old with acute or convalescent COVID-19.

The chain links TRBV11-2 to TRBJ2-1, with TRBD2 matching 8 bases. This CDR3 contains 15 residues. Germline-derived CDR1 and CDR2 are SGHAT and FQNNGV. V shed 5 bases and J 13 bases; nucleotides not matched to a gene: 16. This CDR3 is CASSPPSASGRGQFF. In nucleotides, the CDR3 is TGTGCCAGCAGCCCGCCGTCGGCTAGCGGGCGGGGACAGTTCTTC.

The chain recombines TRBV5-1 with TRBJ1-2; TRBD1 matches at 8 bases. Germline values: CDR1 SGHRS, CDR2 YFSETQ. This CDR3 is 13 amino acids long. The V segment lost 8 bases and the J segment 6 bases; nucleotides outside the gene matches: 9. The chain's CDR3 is CASRQGFMDGYTF. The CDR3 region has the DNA TGCGCCAGTCGACAGGGGTTCATGGATGGCTACACCTTC. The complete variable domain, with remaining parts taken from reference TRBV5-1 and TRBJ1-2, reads KAGVTQTPRYLIKTRGQQVTLSCSPISGHRSVSWYQQTPGQGLQFLFEYFSETQRNKGNFPGRFSGRQFSNSRSEMNVSTLELGDSALYLCASRQGFMDGYTFGSGTRLTVV.

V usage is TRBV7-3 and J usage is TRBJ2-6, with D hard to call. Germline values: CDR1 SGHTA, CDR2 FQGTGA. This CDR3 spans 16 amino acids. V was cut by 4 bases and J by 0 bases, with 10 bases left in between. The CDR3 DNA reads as TGTGCCAGCAGCTCGACAAGTAGCTCTGGGGCCAACGTCCTGACTTTC. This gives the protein CASSSTSSSGANVLTF.

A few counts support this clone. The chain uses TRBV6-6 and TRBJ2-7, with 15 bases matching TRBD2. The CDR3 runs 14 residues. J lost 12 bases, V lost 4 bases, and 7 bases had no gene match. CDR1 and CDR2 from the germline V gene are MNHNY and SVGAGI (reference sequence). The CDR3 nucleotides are TGTGCCAGCAGTTCCGGACTAGCGGGAGGGCCGGTGTACTTC. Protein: CASSSGLAGGPVYF.

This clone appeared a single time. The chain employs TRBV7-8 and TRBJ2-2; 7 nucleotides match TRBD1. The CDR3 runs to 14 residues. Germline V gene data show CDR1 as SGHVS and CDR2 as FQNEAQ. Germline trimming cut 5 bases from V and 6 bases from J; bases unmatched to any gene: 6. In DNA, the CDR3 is TGTGCCAGCAGCCCGACAGGGTCTCCCGGGGAGCTGTTTTTT. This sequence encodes CASSPTGSPGELFF.

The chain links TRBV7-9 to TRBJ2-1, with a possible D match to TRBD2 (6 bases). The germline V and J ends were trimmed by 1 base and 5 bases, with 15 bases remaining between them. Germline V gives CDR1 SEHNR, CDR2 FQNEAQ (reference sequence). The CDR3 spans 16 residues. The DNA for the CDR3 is TGTGCCAGCAGCTTAGTAGACGGGGGAACCAACAATGAGCAGTTCTTC. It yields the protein CASSLVDGGTNNEQFF. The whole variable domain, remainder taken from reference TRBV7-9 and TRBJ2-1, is DTGVSQNPRHKITKRGQNVTFRCDPISEHNRLYWYRQTLGQGPEFLTYFQNEAQLEKSRLLSDRFSAERPKGSFSTLEIQRTEQGDSAMYLCASSLVDGGTNNEQFFGPGTRLTVL.

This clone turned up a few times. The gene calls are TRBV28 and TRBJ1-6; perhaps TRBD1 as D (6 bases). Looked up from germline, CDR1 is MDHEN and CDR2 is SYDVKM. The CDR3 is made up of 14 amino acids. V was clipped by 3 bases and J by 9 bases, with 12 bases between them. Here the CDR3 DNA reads TGTGCCAGCAGTTTGGGGCAGGGGAGTTCACCCCTCCACTTT. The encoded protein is CASSLGQGSSPLHF.

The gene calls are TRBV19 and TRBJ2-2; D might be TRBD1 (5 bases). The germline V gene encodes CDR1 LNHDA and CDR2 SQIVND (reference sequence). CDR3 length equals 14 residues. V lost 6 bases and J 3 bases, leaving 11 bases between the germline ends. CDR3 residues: CASSPEGDTGELFF. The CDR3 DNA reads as TGTGCCAGTAGCCCGGAAGGGGACACCGGGGAGCTGTTTTTT.

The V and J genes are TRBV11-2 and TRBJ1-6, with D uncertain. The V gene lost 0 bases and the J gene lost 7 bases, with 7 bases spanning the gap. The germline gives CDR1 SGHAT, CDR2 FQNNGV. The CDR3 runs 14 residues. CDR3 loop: CASSLDVSNSPLHF. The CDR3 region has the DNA TGTGCCAGCAGCTTAGATGTTTCGAATTCACCCCTCCACTTT.

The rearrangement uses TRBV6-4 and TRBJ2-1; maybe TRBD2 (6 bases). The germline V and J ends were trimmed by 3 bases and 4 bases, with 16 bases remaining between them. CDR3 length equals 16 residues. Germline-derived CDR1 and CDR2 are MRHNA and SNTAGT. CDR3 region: CASSDTPGLLYNEQFF. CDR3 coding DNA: TGTGCCAGCAGTGATACCCCGGGACTGCTGTACAATGAGCAGTTCTTC.

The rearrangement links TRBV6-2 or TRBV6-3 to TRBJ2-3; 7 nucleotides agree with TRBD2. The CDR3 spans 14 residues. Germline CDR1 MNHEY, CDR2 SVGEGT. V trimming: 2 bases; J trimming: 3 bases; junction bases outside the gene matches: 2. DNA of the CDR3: TGTGCCAGCAGTTACGGGGGGGGGACAGATACGCAGTATTTT. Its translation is CASSYGGGTDTQYF.

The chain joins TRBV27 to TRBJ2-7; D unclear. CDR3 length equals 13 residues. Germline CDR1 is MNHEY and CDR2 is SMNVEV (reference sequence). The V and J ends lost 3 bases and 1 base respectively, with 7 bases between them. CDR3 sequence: CASSLLFSYEQYF. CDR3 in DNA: TGTGCCAGCAGTTTGTTATTTTCCTACGAGCAGTACTTC.

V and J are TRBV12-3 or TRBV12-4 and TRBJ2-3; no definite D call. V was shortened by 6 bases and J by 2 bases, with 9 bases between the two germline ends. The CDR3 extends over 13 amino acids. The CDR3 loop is CASSREDTDTQYF. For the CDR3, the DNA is TGTGCCAGCAGCCGAGAGGACACAGATACGCAGTATTTT.

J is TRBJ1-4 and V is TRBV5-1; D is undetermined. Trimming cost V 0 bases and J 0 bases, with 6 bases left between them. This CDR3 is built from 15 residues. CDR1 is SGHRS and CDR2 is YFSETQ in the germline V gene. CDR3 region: CASSLERATNEKLFF. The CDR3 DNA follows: TGCGCCAGCAGCTTGGAGAGGGCAACTAATGAAAAACTGTTTTTT.

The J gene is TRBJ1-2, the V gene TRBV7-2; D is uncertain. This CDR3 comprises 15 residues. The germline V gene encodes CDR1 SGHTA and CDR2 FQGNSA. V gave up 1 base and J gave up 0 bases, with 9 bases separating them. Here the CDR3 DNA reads TGTGCCAGCAGCTTAGGCGGGCGATCTAACTATGGCTACACCTTC. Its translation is CASSLGGRSNYGYTF.

The chain's CDR3 is CASSAGLPRQYF. The CDR3 DNA is TGTGCCAGCAGCGCGGGACTCCCACGGCAGTACTTC. This chain uses TRBV5-8 with TRBJ2-7, with TRBD2 as a possible D gene (6 bases). The germline V and J ends were trimmed by 4 bases and 9 bases, with 14 bases remaining between them. This CDR3 region has 12 residues. In germline, CDR1 is SGHTS, CDR2 YDEGEE. The variable domain in full, with the rest retrieved from reference TRBV5-8 and TRBJ2-7, is EAGVTQSPTHLIKTRGQQATLRCSPISGHTSVYWYQQALGLGLQFLLWYDEGEERNRGNFPPRFSGRQFPNYSSELNVNALELEDSALYLCASSAGLPRQYFGPGTRLTVT.

The CDR3 DNA follows: TGTGCCAGCAGTTCCTACGGACTAGTAACAAATACAGATACGCAGTATTTT. This codes for CASSSYGLVTNTDTQYF. This chain joins TRBV28 and TRBJ2-3, with 7 nucleotides matching TRBD2. V lost 4 bases and J lost 3; bases outside the gene matches: 13. CDR1 and CDR2 (germline): MDHEN, SYDVKM. The CDR3 spans 17 residues.

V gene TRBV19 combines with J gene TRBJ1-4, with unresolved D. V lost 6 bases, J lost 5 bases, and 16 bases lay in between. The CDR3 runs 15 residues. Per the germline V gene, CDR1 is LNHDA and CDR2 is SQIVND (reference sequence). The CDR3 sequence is CASSRSYGENEKLFF. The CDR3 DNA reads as TGTGCCAGTAGCAGGTCGTATGGTGAGAATGAAAAACTGTTTTTT.

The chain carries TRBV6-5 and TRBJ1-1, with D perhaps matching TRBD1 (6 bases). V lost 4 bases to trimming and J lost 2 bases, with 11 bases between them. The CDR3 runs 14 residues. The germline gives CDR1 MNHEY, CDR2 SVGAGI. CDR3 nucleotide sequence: TGTGCCAGCAGTTCACAGGACAGAAACACTGAAGCTTTCTTT. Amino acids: CASSSQDRNTEAFF.

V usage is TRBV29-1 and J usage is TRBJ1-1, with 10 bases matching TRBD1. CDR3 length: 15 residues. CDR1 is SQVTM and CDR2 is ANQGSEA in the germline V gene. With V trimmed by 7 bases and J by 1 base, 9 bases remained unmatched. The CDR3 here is CSANGDRGKNTEAFF. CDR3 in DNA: TGCAGCGCCAACGGGGACAGGGGCAAGAACACTGAAGCTTTCTTT. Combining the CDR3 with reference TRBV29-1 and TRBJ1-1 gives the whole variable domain SAVISQKPSRDICQRGTSLTIQCQVDSQVTMMFWYRQQPGQSLTLIATANQGSEATYESGFVIDKFPISRPNLTFSTLTVSNMSPEDSSIYLCSANGDRGKNTEAFFGQGTRLTVV.

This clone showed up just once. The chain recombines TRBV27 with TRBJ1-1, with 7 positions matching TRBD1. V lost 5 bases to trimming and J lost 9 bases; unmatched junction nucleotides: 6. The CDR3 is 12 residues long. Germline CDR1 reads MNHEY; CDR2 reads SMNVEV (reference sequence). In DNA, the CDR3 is TGTGCCAGCAGTGTACGACAGGGACAAGCTTTCTTT. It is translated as CASSVRQGQAFF.

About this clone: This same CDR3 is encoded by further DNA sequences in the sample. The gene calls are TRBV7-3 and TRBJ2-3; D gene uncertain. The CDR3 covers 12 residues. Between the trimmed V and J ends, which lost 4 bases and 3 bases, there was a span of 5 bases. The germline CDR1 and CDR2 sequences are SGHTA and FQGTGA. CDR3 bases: TGTGCCAGCAGCTCATCAACAGATACGCAGTATTTT. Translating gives CASSSSTDTQYF. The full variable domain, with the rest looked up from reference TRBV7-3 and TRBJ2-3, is GAGVSQTPSNKVTEKGKYVELRCDPISGHTALYWYRQSLGQGPEFLIYFQGTGAADDSGLPNDRFFAVRPEGSVSTLKIQRTERGDSAVYLCASSSSTDTQYFGPGTRLTVL.

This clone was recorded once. The CDR3 sequence is CASSETRGNQPQHF. The CDR3 DNA reads as TGTGCCAGCAGTGAGACGAGGGGCAATCAGCCCCAGCATTTT. The chain has TRBV6-1 and TRBJ1-5, with D hard to call. Germline V gene lookup returns CDR1 MNHNS and CDR2 SASEGT. There are 14 residues in the CDR3. V shed 3 bases and J shed 2 bases, with 8 bases lying between them.